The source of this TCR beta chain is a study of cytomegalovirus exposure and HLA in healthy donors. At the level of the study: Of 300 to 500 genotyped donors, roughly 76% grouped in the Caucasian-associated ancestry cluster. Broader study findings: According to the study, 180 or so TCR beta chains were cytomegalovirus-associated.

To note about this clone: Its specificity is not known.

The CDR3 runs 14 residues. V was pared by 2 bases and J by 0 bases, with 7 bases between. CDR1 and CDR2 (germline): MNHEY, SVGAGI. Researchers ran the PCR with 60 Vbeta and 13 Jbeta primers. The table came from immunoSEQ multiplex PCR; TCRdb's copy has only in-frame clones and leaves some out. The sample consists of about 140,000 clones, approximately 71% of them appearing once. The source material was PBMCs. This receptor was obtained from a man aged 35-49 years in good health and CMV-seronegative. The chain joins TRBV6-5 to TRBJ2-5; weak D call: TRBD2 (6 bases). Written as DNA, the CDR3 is TGTGCCAGCAGTTACGCGGGGAACCAAGAGACCCAGTACTTC. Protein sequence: CASSYAGNQETQYF.